This T cell receptor (beta chain) was obtained from a study of shared T cell receptors in the human thymus. Germline V CDR1 and CDR2: SGHVS, FQNEAQ. The V and J ends lost 3 bases and 0 bases, in that order; junction bases with no gene match: 10. This CDR3 spans 18 amino acids. Data came from immunoSEQ multiplex PCR; TCRdb stores just in-frame clones and leaves some out. The table has under 450,000 clones, just under 95% seen once. The sample consisted of thymocytes. This chain links TRBV7-8 with TRBJ2-3; TRBD1 agrees at 9 bases. This clonotype was sampled from a human donor. CDR3 sequence (DNA): TGTGCCAGCAGCTTCGGGACAGGGAAGGTCCCTAGCACAGATACGCAGTATTTT. Protein product: CASSFGTGKVPSTDTQYF.